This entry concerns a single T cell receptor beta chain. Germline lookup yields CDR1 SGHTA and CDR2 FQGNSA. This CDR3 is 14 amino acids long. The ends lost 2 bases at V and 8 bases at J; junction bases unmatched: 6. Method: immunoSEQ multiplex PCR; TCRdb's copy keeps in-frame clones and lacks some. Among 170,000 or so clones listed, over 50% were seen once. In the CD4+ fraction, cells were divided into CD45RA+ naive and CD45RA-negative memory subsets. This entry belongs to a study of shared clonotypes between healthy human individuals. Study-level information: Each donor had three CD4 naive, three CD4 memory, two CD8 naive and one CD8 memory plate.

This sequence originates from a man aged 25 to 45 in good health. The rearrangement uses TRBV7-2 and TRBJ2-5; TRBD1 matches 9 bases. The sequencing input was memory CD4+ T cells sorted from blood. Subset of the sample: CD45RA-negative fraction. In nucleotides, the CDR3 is TGTGCCAGCAGCTTACTTCGGGGACAGGGTACCCAGTACTTC. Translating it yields CASSLLRGQGTQYF.